Following are 30 T cell receptor beta chains from one sample sequenced in a study of control samples from healthy donors and cancer patients. Clones were sequenced by immunoSEQ multiplex PCR, and TCRdb holds only the in-frame ones, with some missing. The sample yields around 71,000 clones, roughly nine tenths seen once. The source material was PBMCs. These receptors were taken from a woman between 50 and 59 years old with colorectal cancer.

This clone was found once. The rearrangement uses TRBV19 and TRBJ1-1; D gene unclear. The V gene lost 3 bases and the J gene lost 0 bases, with 20 bases spanning the gap. Germline V gene data show CDR1 as LNHDA and CDR2 as SQIVND (reference sequence). The CDR3 is made up of 18 amino acids. This CDR3 reads CASSINGFRVVMNTEAFF. The CDR3 DNA sequence: TGTGCCAGTAGTATTAACGGGTTTCGGGTGGTGATGAACACTGAAGCTTTCTTT. Full variable domain (outside the CDR3, taken from reference TRBV19 and TRBJ1-1): DGGITQSPKYLFRKEGQNVTLSCEQNLNHDAMYWYRQDPGQGLRLIYYSQIVNDFQKGDIAEGYSVSREKKESFPLTVTSAQKNPTAFYLCASSINGFRVVMNTEAFFGQGTRLTVV.

V gene TRBV18 combines with J gene TRBJ1-1; D is unresolved. The V gene lost 0 bases and the J gene lost 4 bases, with 12 bases spanning the gap. The CDR3 runs 15 residues. Germline V gives CDR1 KGHSH, CDR2 LQKENI. The CDR3 DNA follows: TGTGCCAGCTCACCACCAAGGCTAGGAAGCACTGAAGCTTTCTTT. Translating it yields CASSPPRLGSTEAFF. Using reference TRBV18 and TRBJ1-1 for the parts outside the CDR3, the full variable domain is NAGVMQNPRHLVRRRGQEARLRCSPMKGHSHVYWYRQLPEEGLKFMVYLQKENIIDESGMPKERFSAEFPKEGPSILRIQQVVRGDSAAYFCASSPPRLGSTEAFFGQGTRLTVV.

The rearrangement joins TRBV6-5 to TRBJ1-3; 9 nucleotides agree with TRBD1. The V segment lost 6 bases and the J segment 4 bases; nucleotides outside the gene matches: 4. The CDR3 has 14 residues. Germline CDR1 reads MNHEY; CDR2 reads SVGAGI. The CDR3 loop is CASSWDRDGNTIYF. The CDR3 DNA reads TGTGCCAGCAGCTGGGACAGGGACGGAAACACCATATATTTT.

The chain joins TRBV19 to TRBJ2-1, with D possibly TRBD2 on 6 matching bases. CDR3 length: 14 residues. Germline CDR1 reads LNHDA; CDR2 reads SQIVND (reference sequence). V lost 3 bases to trimming and J lost 10 bases, with 16 bases between them. The CDR3 loop is CASSMRLEAREQFF. CDR3 DNA sequence: TGTGCCAGTAGTATGAGACTAGAGGCCCGCGAGCAGTTCTTC.

V gene TRBV10-2 combines with J gene TRBJ1-2; D might be TRBD1 (5 bases). The germline V and J ends were trimmed by 2 bases and 2 bases, with 27 bases remaining between them. CDR3 length equals 20 residues. Germline V gene lookup returns CDR1 WSHSY and CDR2 SAAADI. CDR3: CASSEIWRGQGKCMNYGYTF. CDR3 bases: TGCGCCAGCAGTGAGATCTGGCGCGGGCAGGGTAAGTGTATGAACTATGGCTACACCTTC.

V gene TRBV18 combines with J gene TRBJ1-2; 8 bases map to TRBD1. The CDR3 is 16 residues long. In germline, CDR1 is KGHSH, CDR2 LQKENI. The J segment lost 2 bases and the V segment lost 1 base, leaving 6 bases of the junction unmatched. Written as DNA, the CDR3 is TGTGCCAGCTCACCACAGACTGCAGGGGGCAACTATGGCTACACCTTC. Its translation is CASSPQTAGGNYGYTF.

The CDR3 region is CASSADRDGYGYTF. The CDR3 DNA follows: TGTGCCAGCAGTGCGGACAGGGACGGATATGGCTACACCTTC. V usage is TRBV6-4 and J usage is TRBJ1-2; 8 bases map to TRBD1. CDR3 length: 14 residues. J was trimmed by 5 bases and V by 4 bases; bases with no gene match: 6. The germline CDR1 and CDR2 sequences are MRHNA and SNTAGT.

The CDR3 nucleotides read TGTGCCATCAGTGAGGCGGGGGGCGGAAGCCTTGGAAACACCATATATTTT. Translating gives CAISEAGGGSLGNTIYF. The chain has TRBV10-3 and TRBJ1-3; TRBD1 might be the D (6 bases). This CDR3 has 17 residues. Germline V lookup: CDR1 ENHRY, CDR2 SYGVKD. V lost 2 bases to trimming and J lost 3 bases, with 17 bases between them.

A remark on this clone: One junction end disagrees with the germline gene, perhaps due to a read error. This chain links TRBV30 with TRBJ1-2; no clear D gene. The length of the CDR3 is 15 residues. CDR1 GTSNPN and CDR2 SVGIG come from the germline V gene (reference sequence). The CDR3 protein is CARSRLRREGYGYTF. The CDR3 DNA sequence: TGTGCCCGGAGTCGCCTCCGGAGGGAAGGCTATGGCTACACCTTC.

This rearrangement joins TRBV6-1 to TRBJ2-7; TRBD1 matches 9 bases. This CDR3 spans 16 amino acids. Germline CDR1 and CDR2: MNHNS and SASEGT. V trimming: 0 bases; J trimming: 1 base; junction bases outside the gene matches: 4. The CDR3 nucleotides are TGTGCCAGCAGTGAAGCGCTTGGACAGGGGTCCTACGAGCAGTACTTC. Its protein product is CASSEALGQGSYEQYF.

The CDR3 DNA sequence: TGTGCCAGCAGTGAAACAGGGGACCTGAACACTGAAGCTTTCTTT. Its protein is CASSETGDLNTEAFF. The rearrangement links TRBV25-1 to TRBJ1-1, with TRBD1 matching 7 bases. Trimming at V came to 2 bases and at J to 0 bases, leaving 3 bases not matched to a gene. This CDR3 has 15 amino acids. CDR1 is MGHDK, CDR2 SYGVNS, per germline.

The V and J genes are TRBV5-1 and TRBJ2-5; D is undetermined. This CDR3 has 15 amino acids. The germline CDR1 and CDR2 sequences are SGHRS and YFSETQ. Between the trimmed V and J ends, which lost 0 bases and 4 bases, there was a span of 13 bases. The CDR3 sequence is CASSLAFSKLETQYF. CDR3 DNA sequence: TGCGCCAGCAGCTTGGCCTTTTCGAAGCTAGAGACCCAGTACTTC.

This chain joins TRBV7-2 and TRBJ1-1, with D perhaps TRBD1 (6 bases). Germline V CDR1 and CDR2: SGHTA, FQGNSA. The V gene lost 5 bases and the J gene lost 2 bases, with 18 bases spanning the gap. The CDR3 has 16 residues. Here the CDR3 DNA reads TGTGCCAGCAGCCTATTACAGGGTTCGGGTAACACTGAAGCTTTCTTT. Its protein is CASSLLQGSGNTEAFF.

The chain has TRBV6-5 and TRBJ2-1, with D tentatively TRBD2 (6 bases). Trimming cost V 6 bases and J 8 bases, with 17 bases left between them. The CDR3 covers 14 residues. Germline V gene lookup returns CDR1 MNHEY and CDR2 SVGAGI. CDR3 nucleotides: TGTGCCAGCAGCCTCGGAGGGGCCCGGGATGAGCAGTTCTTC. Translation gives CASSLGGARDEQFF.

This chain connects TRBV30 to TRBJ2-1; D is possibly TRBD1 (5 bases). V was cut by 6 bases and J by 0 bases, with 12 bases left in between. The germline V gene encodes CDR1 GTSNPN and CDR2 SVGIG (reference sequence). The CDR3 is 14 amino acids. This CDR3 reads CACTGRGSYNEQFF. In nucleotides, the CDR3 is TGTGCCTGTACAGGCCGTGGCTCCTACAATGAGCAGTTCTTC. Looking up the rest from reference TRBV30 and TRBJ2-1 gives the full variable domain: SQTIHQWPATLVQPVGSPLSLECTVEGTSNPNLYWYRQAAGRGLQLLFYSVGIGQISSEVPQNLSASRPQDRQFILSSKKLLLSDSGFYLCACTGRGSYNEQFFGPGTRLTVL.

This CDR3 reads CASSGGQGAPPDTQYF. The CDR3 DNA is TGCGCCAGCAGTGGGGGACAGGGGGCCCCTCCAGATACGCAGTATTTT. The rearrangement uses TRBV10-2 and TRBJ2-3, with 12 nucleotides matching TRBD1. Unmatched junction bases numbered 6, after V lost 4 bases and J lost 4 bases. This CDR3 contains 16 residues. Germline CDR1 is WSHSY and CDR2 is SAAADI.

This clone was recorded only once. The rearrangement uses TRBV5-4 and TRBJ2-2, with D maybe TRBD1 (6 bases). This CDR3 is built from 13 residues. Trimming cost V 2 bases and J 6 bases, with 8 bases left between them. CDR1 and CDR2 (germline): SGHNT, YYREEE (reference sequence). The CDR3 DNA reads as TGTGCCAGCAGCTTACAGGGCCCCGGGGAGCTGTTTTTT. Translated: CASSLQGPGELFF.

The chain carries TRBV19 and TRBJ2-5; D not resolved. Germline CDR1 and CDR2: LNHDA and SQIVND (reference sequence). The V end lost 3 bases, the J end lost 0 bases, and 17 bases lay between the germline ends. The length of the CDR3 is 17 residues. CDR3 sequence reads: CASSIFLRPRDQETQYF. CDR3 nucleotide sequence: TGTGCCAGTAGTATTTTTCTACGGCCGAGAGACCAAGAGACCCAGTACTTC.

The chain carries TRBV3-1 (or the pseudogene TRBV3-2) and TRBJ1-2; 9 bases align to TRBD1. V shed 0 bases and J 6 bases; nucleotides not matched to a gene: 5. This CDR3 is 15 amino acids long. Germline V gene lookup returns CDR1 LGHDT and CDR2 YNNKEL (reference sequence). CDR3: CASSQEVQGAHGYTF. The CDR3 DNA reads TGTGCCAGCAGCCAAGAAGTACAGGGGGCGCATGGCTACACCTTC.

This rearrangement joins TRBV7-8 to TRBJ2-1; D tentatively fits TRBD1 or TRBD2 (5 bases each). The germline V and J ends were trimmed by 4 bases and 9 bases, with 13 bases remaining between them. This CDR3 has 13 amino acids. Germline V lookup: CDR1 SGHVS, CDR2 FQNEAQ. Written as DNA, the CDR3 is TGTGCCAGCAGCTCGGGGTTAGGGACTGAGCAGTTCTTC. As protein: CASSSGLGTEQFF.

The chain recombines TRBV2 with TRBJ1-5; D gene ambiguous. The CDR3 covers 13 residues. V was trimmed by 4 bases and J by 4 bases, leaving 8 bases between them. CDR1 SNHLY and CDR2 FYNNEI come from the germline V gene. Written as DNA, the CDR3 is TGTGCCAGCAGTGGAGAACCTAATCAGCCCCAGCATTTT. It yields the protein CASSGEPNQPQHF.

The DNA for the CDR3 is TGCGCCAGCAGCCAAGTCTCCGGACAGCCCCAGCATTTT. It codes for CASSQVSGQPQHF. The chain joins TRBV4-1 to TRBJ1-5; D is unclear. The germline V gene has CDR1 MGHRA and CDR2 YSYEKL. Trimming shortened V by 1 base and J by 7 bases, and 8 bases separated the two germline ends. The CDR3 contains 13 residues.

This clone was counted a single time. J is TRBJ2-2 and V is TRBV10-2; tentatively, D is TRBD2 (6 bases). Germline values: CDR1 WSHSY, CDR2 SAAADI. This CDR3 contains 12 residues. The V end was cut by 6 bases, the J end by 5 bases, with 7 bases between. CDR3 sequence: CASRRGTGELFF. The CDR3 DNA reads TGCGCCAGCAGACGGGGGACCGGGGAGCTGTTTTTT.

The rearrangement links TRBV5-1 to TRBJ2-5; 9 nucleotides align to TRBD2. The V gene's germline CDR1 is SGHRS and CDR2 YFSETQ. Germline trimming cut 4 bases from V and 0 bases from J; bases unmatched to any gene: 10. The CDR3 has 17 amino acids. The CDR3 sequence is CASSRTTSGVYQETQYF. In DNA, the CDR3 is TGCGCCAGCAGCCGTACGACTAGCGGAGTTTACCAAGAGACCCAGTACTTC.

The chain employs TRBV12-3 or TRBV12-4 and TRBJ1-1, with D unresolved. V was shortened by 3 bases and J by 1 base, with 6 bases between the two germline ends. The CDR3 extends over 13 amino acids. This CDR3 is CASSFQPNTEAFF. The CDR3 DNA sequence: TGTGCCAGCAGTTTCCAGCCGAACACTGAAGCTTTCTTT.

This rearrangement joins TRBV7-9 to TRBJ1-1; D is perhaps TRBD1 (6 bases). Trimming cost V 4 bases and J 8 bases, with 11 bases left between them. This CDR3 comprises 12 residues. Germline assignment: CDR1 SEHNR and CDR2 FQNEAQ (reference sequence). The CDR3 is CASSSSTGEAFF. The CDR3 nucleotides read TGTGCCAGCAGCTCATCTACAGGGGAAGCTTTCTTT.

V usage is TRBV28 and J usage is TRBJ2-7; 10 positions agree with TRBD2. Germline CDR1 MDHEN, CDR2 SYDVKM. The CDR3 is 17 residues long. V lost 3 bases, J lost 3 bases, and 11 bases stayed unmatched. The CDR3 DNA is TGTGCCAGCAGTTTTTTGATGCTAGCGGGAGCCGACTACGAGCAGTACTTC. This sequence encodes CASSFLMLAGADYEQYF.

The genes are TRBV27 and TRBJ1-5; TRBD1 matches at 7 bases. J gave up 3 bases and V 4 bases, and 3 bases lay outside the gene matches. Germline CDR1 and CDR2: MNHEY and SMNVEV (reference sequence). CDR3 length: 14 amino acids. The CDR3 bases are TGTGCCAGCAGTTCAGGGACAGTCAATCAGCCCCAGCATTTT. Protein product: CASSSGTVNQPQHF.

The J gene is TRBJ1-1, the V gene TRBV19; TRBD1 aligns across 9 bases. The germline CDR1 and CDR2 sequences are LNHDA and SQIVND (reference sequence). The CDR3 runs 15 residues. Unmatched junction bases numbered 9, after V lost 6 bases and J lost 4 bases. As DNA, the CDR3 is TGTGCCAGTAGGGGAACACGGACAGGGGTCACTGAAGCTTTCTTT. It specifies CASRGTRTGVTEAFF.

Only a few counts were recorded for this clone. The V gene is TRBV3-1 (or the pseudogene TRBV3-2), the J gene TRBJ2-5; 9 bases are shared with TRBD1. The CDR3 runs 18 residues. Germline V gives CDR1 LGHDT, CDR2 YNNKEL (reference sequence). The ends lost 0 bases at V and 4 bases at J; junction bases unmatched: 12. CDR3 coding DNA: TGTGCCAGCAGCCAAGATGTTAGGGGACAGGGATTAAGAGAGACCCAGTACTTC. Protein sequence: CASSQDVRGQGLRETQYF.